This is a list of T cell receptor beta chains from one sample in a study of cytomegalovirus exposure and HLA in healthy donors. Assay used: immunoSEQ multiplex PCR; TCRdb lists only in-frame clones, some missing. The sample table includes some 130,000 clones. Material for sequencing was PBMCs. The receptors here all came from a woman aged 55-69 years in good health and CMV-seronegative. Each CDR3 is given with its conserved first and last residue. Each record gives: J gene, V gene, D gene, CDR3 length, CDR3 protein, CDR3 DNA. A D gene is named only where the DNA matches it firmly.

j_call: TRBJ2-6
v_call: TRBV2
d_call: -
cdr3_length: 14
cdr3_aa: CASSRRAGANVLTF
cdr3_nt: TGTGCCAGCTCAAGGCGGGCTGGGGCCAACGTCCTGACTTTC

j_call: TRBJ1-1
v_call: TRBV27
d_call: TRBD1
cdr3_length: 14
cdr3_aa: CASSNRGKNTEAFF
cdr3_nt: TGTGCCAGCAGCAACAGGGGCAAGAACACTGAAGCTTTCTTT

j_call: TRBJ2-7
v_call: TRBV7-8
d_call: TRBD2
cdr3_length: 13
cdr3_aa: CASQAGPAGEQYF
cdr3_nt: TGTGCCAGTCAAGCGGGGCCCGCAGGCGAGCAGTACTTC

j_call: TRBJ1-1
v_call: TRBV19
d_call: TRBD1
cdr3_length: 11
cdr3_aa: CVSTRQGGAFF
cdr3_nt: TGTGTCAGTACCAGACAGGGGGGAGCTTTCTTT

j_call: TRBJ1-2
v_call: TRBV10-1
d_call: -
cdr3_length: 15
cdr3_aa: CASSETTSGYYGYTF
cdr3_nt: TGCGCCAGCAGTGAGACCACTTCGGGATACTATGGCTACACCTTC

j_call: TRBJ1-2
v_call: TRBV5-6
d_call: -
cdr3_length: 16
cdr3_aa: CASSLGGEKGNYGYTF
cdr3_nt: TGTGCCAGCAGCTTGGGTGGGGAGAAGGGTAACTATGGCTACACCTTC

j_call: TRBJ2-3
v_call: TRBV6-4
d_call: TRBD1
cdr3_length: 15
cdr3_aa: CASSPDRVRADTQYF
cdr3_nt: TGTGCCAGCAGCCCCGACAGGGTACGGGCAGATACGCAGTATTTT

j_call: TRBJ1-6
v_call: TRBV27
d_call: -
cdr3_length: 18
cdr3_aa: CASSLSPPQAGYNSPLHF
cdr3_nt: TGTGCCAGCAGTTTATCACCCCCCCAGGCGGGATATAATTCACCCCTCCACTTT

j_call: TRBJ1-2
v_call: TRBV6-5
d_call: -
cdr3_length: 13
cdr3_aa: CASFRGINSGYTF
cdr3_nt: TGTGCCAGTTTCAGGGGAATTAACTCTGGCTACACCTTC

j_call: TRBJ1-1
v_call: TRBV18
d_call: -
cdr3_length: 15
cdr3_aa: CASSPPRGMNTEAFF
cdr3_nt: TGTGCCAGCTCACCACCGAGAGGGATGAACACTGAAGCTTTCTTT

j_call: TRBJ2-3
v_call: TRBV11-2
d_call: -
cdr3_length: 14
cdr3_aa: CASSLGRYTDTQYF
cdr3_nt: TGTGCCAGCAGCTTAGGGCGGTACACAGATACGCAGTATTTT

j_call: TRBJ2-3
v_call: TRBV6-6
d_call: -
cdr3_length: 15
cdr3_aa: CASSYLGERTDTQYF
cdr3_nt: TGTGCCAGCAGTTACTTAGGAGAGAGGACAGATACGCAGTATTTT

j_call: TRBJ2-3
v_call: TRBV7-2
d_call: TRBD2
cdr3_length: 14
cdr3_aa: CASSLGLVTDTQYF
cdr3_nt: TGTGCCAGCAGCCTTGGACTAGTCACTGATACGCAGTATTTT

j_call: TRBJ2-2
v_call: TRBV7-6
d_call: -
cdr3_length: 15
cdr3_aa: CASSPRRRDDGELFF
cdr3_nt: TGTGCCAGCAGCCCGAGGCGGCGGGACGACGGGGAGCTGTTTTTT

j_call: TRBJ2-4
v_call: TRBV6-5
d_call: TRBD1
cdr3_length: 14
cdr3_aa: CASNDRAAKNIQYF
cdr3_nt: TGTGCCAGCAACGACAGGGCTGCCAAAAACATTCAGTACTTC

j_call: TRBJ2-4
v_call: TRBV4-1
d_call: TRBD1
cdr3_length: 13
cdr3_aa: CASRRQGGDIQYF
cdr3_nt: TGCGCCAGCAGACGACAGGGCGGTGACATTCAGTACTTC

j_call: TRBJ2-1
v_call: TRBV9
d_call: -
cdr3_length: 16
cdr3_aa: CASSTTQVHSYNEQFF
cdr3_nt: TGTGCCAGCAGCACGACGCAGGTTCACTCCTACAATGAGCAGTTCTTC

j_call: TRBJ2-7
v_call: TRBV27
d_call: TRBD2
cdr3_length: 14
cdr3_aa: CASSASGGLYEQYF
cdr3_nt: TGTGCCAGCAGTGCTAGCGGGGGGCTCTACGAGCAGTACTTC

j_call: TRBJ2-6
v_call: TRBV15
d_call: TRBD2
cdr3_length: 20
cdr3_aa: CATSREASGGLSSGANVLTF
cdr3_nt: TGTGCCACCAGCAGAGAGGCTAGCGGGGGGCTCAGCTCTGGGGCCAACGTCCTGACTTTC

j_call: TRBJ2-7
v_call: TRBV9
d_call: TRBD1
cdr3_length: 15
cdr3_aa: CASSEGGQGAYEQYF
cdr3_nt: TGTGCCAGCAGCGAGGGGGGACAGGGGGCATACGAGCAGTACTTC

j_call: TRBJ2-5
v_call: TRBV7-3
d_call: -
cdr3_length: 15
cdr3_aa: CASSSRQATRETQYF
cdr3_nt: TGTGCCAGCAGCTCCAGACAGGCCACCCGAGAGACCCAGTACTTC

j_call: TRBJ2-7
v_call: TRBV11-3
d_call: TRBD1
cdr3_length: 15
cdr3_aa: CASSLTGQALDEQYF
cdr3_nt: TGTGCCAGCAGCTTAACGGGACAGGCCCTTGACGAGCAGTACTTC

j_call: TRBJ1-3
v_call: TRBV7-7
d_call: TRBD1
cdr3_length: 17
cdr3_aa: CASSTRQGGSDGNTIYF
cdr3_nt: TGTGCTAGCAGCACCCGACAGGGGGGCTCGGACGGAAACACCATATATTTT

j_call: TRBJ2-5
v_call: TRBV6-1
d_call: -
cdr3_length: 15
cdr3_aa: CASSEGAGVLGEQYF
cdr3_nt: TGTGCCAGCAGTGAAGGGGCAGGGGTTTTAGGAGAGCAGTACTTC

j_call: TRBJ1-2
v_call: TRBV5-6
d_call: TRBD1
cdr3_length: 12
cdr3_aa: CASSTGQYGYTF
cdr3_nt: TGTGCCAGCAGCACGGGACAGTATGGCTACACCTTC

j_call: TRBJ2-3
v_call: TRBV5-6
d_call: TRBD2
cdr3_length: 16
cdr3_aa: CASSYRSGRATDTQYF
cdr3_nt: TGTGCCAGCAGCTATCGTAGCGGGAGGGCGACAGATACGCAGTATTTT